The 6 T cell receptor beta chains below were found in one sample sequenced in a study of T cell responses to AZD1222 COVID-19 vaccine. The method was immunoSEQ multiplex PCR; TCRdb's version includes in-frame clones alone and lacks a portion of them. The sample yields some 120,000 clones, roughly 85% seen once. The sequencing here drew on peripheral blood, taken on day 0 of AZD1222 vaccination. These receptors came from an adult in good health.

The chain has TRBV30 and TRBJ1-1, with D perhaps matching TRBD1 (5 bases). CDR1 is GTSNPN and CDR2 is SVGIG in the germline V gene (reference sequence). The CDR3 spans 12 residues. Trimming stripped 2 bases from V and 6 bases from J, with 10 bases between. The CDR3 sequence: CAWSKTGPEAFF. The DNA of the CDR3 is TGTGCCTGGAGTAAAACGGGGCCTGAAGCTTTCTTT.

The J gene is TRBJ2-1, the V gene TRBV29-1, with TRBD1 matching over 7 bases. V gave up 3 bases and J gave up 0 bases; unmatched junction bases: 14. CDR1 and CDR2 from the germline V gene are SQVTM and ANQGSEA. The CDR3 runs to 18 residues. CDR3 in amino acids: CSVDKPAGGISSYNEQFF. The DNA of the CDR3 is TGCAGCGTTGACAAGCCGGCAGGGGGAATAAGCTCCTACAATGAGCAGTTCTTC.

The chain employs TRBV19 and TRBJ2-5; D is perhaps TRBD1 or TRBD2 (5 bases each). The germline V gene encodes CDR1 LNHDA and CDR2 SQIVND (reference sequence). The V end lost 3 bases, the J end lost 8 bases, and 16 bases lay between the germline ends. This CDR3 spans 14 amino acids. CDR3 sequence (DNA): TGTGCCAGTAGTATGGTTGGGGGAGCCAACACCCAGTACTTC. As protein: CASSMVGGANTQYF.

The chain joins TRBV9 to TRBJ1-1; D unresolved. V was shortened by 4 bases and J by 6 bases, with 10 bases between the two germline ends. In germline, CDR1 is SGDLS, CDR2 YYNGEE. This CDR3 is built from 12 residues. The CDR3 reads CASSPGSAEAFF. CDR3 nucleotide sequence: TGTGCCAGCAGCCCCGGTTCCGCTGAAGCTTTCTTT.

This CDR3 reads CASSLGGTGVYGYTF. CDR3 coding DNA: TGTGCCAGCAGCTTAGGCGGGACAGGGGTCTATGGCTACACCTTC. The chain uses TRBV7-8 and TRBJ1-2; 10 nucleotides match TRBD1. Germline assignment: CDR1 SGHVS and CDR2 FQNEAQ. This CDR3 is 15 amino acids long. Unmatched junction bases numbered 3, after V lost 1 base and J lost 4 bases.

This CDR3 reads CASSAGTGGRNQPQHF. In DNA, the CDR3 is TGTGCCAGCAGCGCCGGGACAGGGGGCCGCAATCAGCCCCAGCATTTT. V usage is TRBV21-1 and J usage is TRBJ1-5; TRBD1 reflects the table's D call only, with no check against the DNA. TRBV21-1 is noted as a pseudogene. The CDR3 totals 16 residues.